Listed below are T cell receptor beta chains from one sample, sequenced in a study of identical twins. One entry per CDR3 protein, called by TCRdb with MiXCR from the 5' RACE reads. The table has fewer than 650,000 distinct CDR3 sequences, over 8.5% seen once; the top ten hold around 3.1%. These same data were also listed under a study on yellow fever vaccine responses in identical twins.

The sample was PBMCs. The receptors here all came from a young woman in good health. CDR3s include the opening cysteine and the closing phenylalanine or tryptophan. A D gene is named only where the DNA matches it firmly. A row's size may be missing; if present it is once, few, many or a size class.

V	D	size	J	DNA	CDR3
TRBV29-1	NA	NA	TRBJ1-4	TGCAGCGTTGAGGGGGTGGCAACTAATGAAAAACTGTTTTTT	CSVEGVATNEKLFF
TRBV20-1	TRBD2	few	TRBJ2-1	TGCAGTGCTAGAGATCCGGGACTAGAGAGCAATGAGCAGTTCTTC	CSARDPGLESNEQFF
TRBV29-1	TRBD2	many	TRBJ2-1	TGCAGCGTTGTGTGGGGGGGCAATGAGCAGTTCTTC	CSVVWGGNEQFF
TRBV3-1	TRBD2	NA	TRBJ2-7	TGTGCCAGCAGCCAAGTCAGGCCGAAAGGGGAGGGCTACGAGCAGTACTTC	CASSQVRPKGEGYEQYF
TRBV20-1	NA	NA	TRBJ2-5	TGCAGTGCCTTAAGAGAGACCCAGTACTTC	CSALRETQYF
TRBV10-3	NA	few	TRBJ2-7	TGTGCCACAAAGGGGGGCTCCTACGAGCAGTACTTC	CATKGGSYEQYF
TRBV11-3	TRBD1	NA	TRBJ2-1	TGTGCCAGCAGCCAGGGACAGGGTCTCTTCGATGAGCAGTTCTTC	CASSQGQGLFDEQFF
TRBV12-3/TRBV12-4	TRBD1	many	TRBJ2-1	TGTGCCAGCAGCTCCGGACAGGGGTTCGATGAGCAGTTCTTC	CASSSGQGFDEQFF
TRBV7-2	NA	NA	TRBJ2-5	TGTGCCAGCAGCCCCGTACTGACAGGGAGGGGAGAGACCCAGTACTTC	CASSPVLTGRGETQYF
TRBV15	TRBD2	few	TRBJ2-3	TGTGCCACCAGCAGAGAACGGTGGCTAGCGGGGACAGATACGCAGTATTTT	CATSRERWLAGTDTQYF
TRBV30	TRBD1	few	TRBJ2-7	TGTGCCTGGAGTGCAGGACAGGGTGCGATGGACGAGCAGTACTTC	CAWSAGQGAMDEQYF
TRBV28	NA	many	TRBJ1-1	TGTGCCGGCAGATGGAGGTGGCACTGGGGGTACACTGAAGCTTTCTTT	CAGRWRWHWGYTEAFF
TRBV12-3/TRBV12-4	TRBD2	NA	TRBJ2-6	TGTGCCAGCACCTACCCGCGACTAGCGGATGGGGCCAACGTCCTGACTTTC	CASTYPRLADGANVLTF
TRBV7-2	NA	NA	TRBJ2-7	TGTGCCAGCAGCCCCACCCTTCTTGACGAGCAGTACTTC	CASSPTLLDEQYF
TRBV7-6	TRBD1	NA	TRBJ2-2	TGTGCCAGCAGCAAAGACAGGGGGAACACCGGGGAGCTGTTTTTT	CASSKDRGNTGELFF
TRBV5-1	TRBD2	many	TRBJ2-1	TGCGCCAGCAGTCCCCTGGGGACTAGCGGGAACAATGAGCAGTTCTTC	CASSPLGTSGNNEQFF
TRBV7-9	TRBD1	NA	TRBJ2-5	TGTGCCAGCAGCCCGGACAGGGGGTCCGAGACCCAGTACTTC	CASSPDRGSETQYF
TRBV4-1	NA	many	TRBJ2-2	TGCGCCAGCAGCCAAGAGGTTGGAGTTACCGGGGAGCTGTTTTTT	CASSQEVGVTGELFF
TRBV11-1	NA	many	TRBJ2-2	TGTGCCAGCAGCCCAAAGGGACGGACGGACACCGGGGAGCTGTTTTTT	CASSPKGRTDTGELFF
TRBV20-1	TRBD1	medium-sized	TRBJ1-1	TGCAGTTTAGAACAGGGGGACTCGAACACTGAAGCTTTCTTT	CSLEQGDSNTEAFF
TRBV25-1	NA	many	TRBJ2-7	TGTGCCAGCAGTGGGAAGTACGAGCAGTACTTC	CASSGKYEQYF
TRBV2	NA	many	TRBJ2-4	TGTGCCAGCAGTGAAGATGCCAAAAACATTCAGTACTTC	CASSEDAKNIQYF
TRBV20-1	TRBD2	many	TRBJ2-2	TGCAGTGCTAGAGCGGGTAGCGGGAGGGCCGTCACCGGGGAGCTGTTTTTT	CSARAGSGRAVTGELFF
TRBV7-2	NA	many	TRBJ2-7	TGTGCCAGCAGCTTAGATGATCGGACCTTCTACGAGCAGTACTTC	CASSLDDRTFYEQYF
TRBV29-1	TRBD2	few	TRBJ2-2	TGCAGCTCAAGACTAGCGGGGGACGGGGAGCTGTTTTTT	CSSRLAGDGELFF
TRBV5-1	NA	NA	TRBJ2-2	TGCGCCAGCAGCTTGTCATCACGGGCCACATCTACCGGGGAGCTGTTTTTT	CASSLSSRATSTGELFF
TRBV20-1	NA	many	TRBJ1-1	TGCAGTGCGCCCAGGGTCTTGAACACTGAAGCTTTCTTT	CSAPRVLNTEAFF
TRBV27	NA	many	TRBJ2-1	TGTGCCAGCAGTTTATCGCAGGGAGATGGGGGTAATGAGCAGTTCTTC	CASSLSQGDGGNEQFF
TRBV24-1	NA	many	TRBJ2-3	TGTGCCACCAGTGATCTGGGTCGCCCGACGCAGTATTTT	CATSDLGRPTQYF
TRBV7-2	NA	few	TRBJ2-1	TGTGCCAGCAGATCAAACTACAATGAGCAGTTCTTC	CASRSNYNEQFF
TRBV29-1	NA	few	TRBJ2-7	TGCAGCGTTCTAACAGGGACGGGAGAGCAGTACTTC	CSVLTGTGEQYF
TRBV7-9	NA	NA	TRBJ2-7	TGTGCCAGCAGCTTAAAGAGGGGGGCAGGGGGCTACGAGCAGTACTTC	CASSLKRGAGGYEQYF
TRBV12-3/TRBV12-4	NA	NA	TRBJ2-3	TGTGCCAGCAGTTTCCCCCCCAGCACAGATACGCAGTATTTT	CASSFPPSTDTQYF
TRBV12-3/TRBV12-4	NA	many	TRBJ2-3	TGTGCCAGCAGGTCCCGGGACAGCACAGATACGCAGTATTTT	CASRSRDSTDTQYF
TRBV5-1	TRBD1	many	TRBJ2-7	TGCGCCAGCAGGACGGGACAGGGGGCCTACGAGCAGTACTTC	CASRTGQGAYEQYF
TRBV5-1	TRBD1	NA	TRBJ2-6	TGCGCCAGCAGCGAAGGACAGGGGGCCAAAGGGGCCAACGTCCTGACTTTC	CASSEGQGAKGANVLTF
TRBV20-1	NA	many	TRBJ2-3	TGCAGTGCTAGAGACTCCGGGGGGCCGGGAGATACGCAGTATTTT	CSARDSGGPGDTQYF